These 13 T cell receptor beta chains originate from one sample sequenced in a study of cytotoxic CD8 clonotypes in ibrutinib-treated CLL. Sequenced by immunoSEQ multiplex PCR; TCRdb stores in-frame clones only, minus some. The sample lists approximately 320,000 clones; 67% were seen once. The starting material was PBMCs, obtained after 36 months of ibrutinib treatment. The source of these receptors is a human donor with chronic lymphocytic leukemia.

This clone was observed a single time. The sample contains more than one DNA sequence encoding this CDR3. V is TRBV5-1 and J is TRBJ2-7; the D is unclear. Germline values: CDR1 SGHRS, CDR2 YFSETQ. The CDR3 consists of 14 residues. V was clipped by 4 bases and J by 2 bases, with 13 bases between them. The CDR3 reads CASSGYRVAYEQYF. As DNA, the CDR3 is TGCGCCAGCAGCGGCTACCGGGTTGCCTACGAGCAGTACTTC.

This clone turned up a few times. The chain carries TRBV2 and TRBJ1-1, with D maybe TRBD1 (5 bases). The CDR3 runs to 14 residues. CDR1 is SNHLY and CDR2 is FYNNEI in the germline V gene. Trimming cost V 4 bases and J 0 bases, with 9 bases left between them. CDR3 sequence (DNA): TGTGCCAGCAGTGGTGGGGCGGTGAACACTGAAGCTTTCTTT. The encoded protein is CASSGGAVNTEAFF.

V usage is TRBV11-3 and J usage is TRBJ2-3, with D possibly TRBD2 on 6 matching bases. Between the trimmed V and J ends, which lost 4 bases and 4 bases, there was a span of 12 bases. The CDR3 consists of 14 residues. Looked up from germline, CDR1 is SGHNT and CDR2 is YENEEA. In DNA, the CDR3 is TGTGCCAGCAGCTCCGGGGGTAACGCAGATACGCAGTATTTT. Amino acids: CASSSGGNADTQYF.

This chain connects TRBV10-3 to TRBJ1-5; D ambiguous. The V and J ends lost 4 bases and 2 bases respectively, with 12 bases between them. Germline assignment: CDR1 ENHRY and CDR2 SYGVKD. The CDR3 has 15 amino acids. The CDR3 spells CAISGAGDGNQPQHF. The CDR3 region has the DNA TGTGCCATCAGTGGGGCCGGGGATGGCAATCAGCCCCAGCATTTT.

The rearrangement uses TRBV9 and TRBJ2-7; D perhaps matches TRBD1 (5 bases). Germline loops: CDR1 SGDLS, CDR2 YYNGEE. The CDR3 sequence is 14 residues long. The V end was cut by 8 bases, the J end by 1 base, with 16 bases between. This CDR3 reads CASAARTSSYEQYF. The CDR3 bases are TGTGCCAGTGCGGCTCGGACATCGTCCTACGAGCAGTACTTC.

The chain is built from TRBV6-1 and TRBJ1-5; no reliable D call. Trimming pared 4 bases from V and 0 bases from J, leaving 10 bases between. CDR3 length: 15 residues. The V gene's germline CDR1 is MNHNS and CDR2 SASEGT. The DNA for the CDR3 is TGTGCCAGCAGTGTGGTAGATCATAGCAATCAGCCCCAGCATTTT. This encodes CASSVVDHSNQPQHF.

There are a few counts of this clone. This chain uses TRBV9 with TRBJ1-2; the D is unclear. There are 15 residues in the CDR3. V was shortened by 0 bases and J by 8 bases, with 17 bases between the two germline ends. Germline assignment: CDR1 SGDLS and CDR2 YYNGEE. The CDR3 region has the DNA TGTGCCAGCAGCGTAGGTCAACAGCCCATGATCGGCTACACCTTC. It encodes CASSVGQQPMIGYTF.

The gene calls are TRBV5-1 and TRBJ2-3; 11 bases line up with TRBD2. Per the germline V gene, CDR1 is SGHRS and CDR2 is YFSETQ. CDR3 size: 17 residues. V was pared by 0 bases and J by 0 bases, with 3 bases of the junction left unmatched. CDR3 residues: CASSLGLAGTSTDTQYF. The CDR3 region has the DNA TGCGCCAGCAGCTTGGGACTAGCGGGAACTAGCACAGATACGCAGTATTTT.

This rearrangement joins TRBV5-1 to TRBJ2-3, with D unresolved. The CDR3 is 14 residues long. In germline, CDR1 is SGHRS, CDR2 YFSETQ. Trimming removed 1 base from V and 0 bases from J, with 6 bases in between. This CDR3 reads CASSLRKSTDTQYF. The DNA for the CDR3 is TGCGCCAGCAGCTTGAGGAAGAGCACAGATACGCAGTATTTT. The variable domain in full, with the rest retrieved from reference TRBV5-1 and TRBJ2-3, is KAGVTQTPRYLIKTRGQQVTLSCSPISGHRSVSWYQQTPGQGLQFLFEYFSETQRNKGNFPGRFSGRQFSNSRSEMNVSTLELGDSALYLCASSLRKSTDTQYFGPGTRLTVL.

J is TRBJ2-7 and V is TRBV5-1; D is undetermined. V was trimmed by 0 bases and J by 4 bases, leaving 11 bases between them. This CDR3 comprises 14 residues. The germline V gene has CDR1 SGHRS and CDR2 YFSETQ. DNA of the CDR3: TGCGCCAGCAGCTTGGTCGGCACGAGTTACGAGCAGTACTTC. Residues: CASSLVGTSYEQYF. The variable domain in full, with the rest retrieved from reference TRBV5-1 and TRBJ2-7, is KAGVTQTPRYLIKTRGQQVTLSCSPISGHRSVSWYQQTPGQGLQFLFEYFSETQRNKGNFPGRFSGRQFSNSRSEMNVSTLELGDSALYLCASSLVGTSYEQYFGPGTRLTVT.

This clone was picked up a small number of times. The J gene is TRBJ1-5, the V gene TRBV6-6; 8 nucleotides align to TRBD1. The CDR3 consists of 14 residues. Germline V gene sequence: CDR1 MNHNY, CDR2 SVGAGI (reference sequence). V shed 6 bases, J shed 5 bases, and the junction held 6 bases outside the gene matches. The CDR3 DNA is TGTGCCAGCAGCTACAGGGGGGAGCATCAGCCCCAGCATTTT. Amino acids: CASSYRGEHQPQHF.

This chain links TRBV7-3 with TRBJ2-7; TRBD2 is a possible D gene (5 bases). The V gene's germline CDR1 is SGHTA and CDR2 FQGTGA. With 2 bases removed from V and 4 bases from J, the gap between germline ends came to 12 bases. This CDR3 has 14 residues. DNA of the CDR3: TGTGCCAGCAGCTTATCGGGGTCGGGGTACGAGCAGTACTTC. It codes for CASSLSGSGYEQYF.

On this clone itself: The junction and the germline gene differ at one end; a read error may be behind it. The identical CDR3 is also encoded by other nucleotide sequences in the sample. The chain links TRBV9 to TRBJ2-2; TRBD2 aligns across 8 bases. Looked up from germline, CDR1 is SGDLS and CDR2 is YYNGEE. This CDR3 region has 16 residues. The CDR3 is CASSVVGLANTGELFF. The DNA of the CDR3 is TGCGCCAGCAGCGTGGTGGGACTAGCGAACACCGGGGAGCTGTTTTTT.